This TCR beta chain was recovered during a study of blood T cell repertoires in COVID-19. Germline V CDR1 and CDR2: LNHNV, YYDKDF (reference sequence). CDR3 size: 13 residues. Trimming removed 0 bases at V and 7 bases at J, with 9 bases between. Authors' methods: Estimated nucleated cell counts came from reference gene primer amplification. Assay used: immunoSEQ multiplex PCR; TCRdb lists only in-frame clones, some missing. That table supplies the V and J calls and clone size; D and trimming were determined from the DNA. The profile shows fewer than 90,000 clones, around 72% of them singletons. This TCR was recovered from a woman of 80 years or more with acute or convalescent COVID-19. The material sequenced was peripheral blood. This chain links TRBV15 with TRBJ2-5; weak D call: TRBD2 (6 bases). CDR3 region: CATSRDTGGTQYF. The CDR3 nucleotides are TGTGCCACCAGCAGAGATACCGGGGGGACCCAGTACTTC.